The 32 T cell receptor beta chains below were found in one sample sequenced in a study of blood T cells in healthy people across ages. Then a second PCR, running about 6 to 11 cycles, was carried out with a sample-barcoded 5' primer and a J-beta primer mix. TCRdb recomputed calls from the 5' RACE reads with MiXCR, one row per CDR3 protein. This sample has roughly 700,000 distinct CDR3 sequences; around 49% occur once, and the top ten carry around 32%. The sample was blood. The receptor source for this set is a woman in her sixties or seventies in good health.

The chain couples TRBV5-1 to TRBJ2-7; 7 nucleotides line up with TRBD2. V lost 0 bases, J lost 4 bases, and 4 bases stayed unmatched. There are 14 residues in the CDR3. Germline V gene sequence: CDR1 SGHRS, CDR2 YFSETQ. CDR3 amino acids: CASSLEAGWYEQYF. The CDR3 nucleotides read TGCGCCAGCAGCTTGGAAGCGGGATGGTACGAGCAGTACTTC. The whole variable domain, remainder taken from reference TRBV5-1 and TRBJ2-7, is KAGVTQTPRYLIKTRGQQVTLSCSPISGHRSVSWYQQTPGQGLQFLFEYFSETQRNKGNFPGRFSGRQFSNSRSEMNVSTLELGDSALYLCASSLEAGWYEQYFGPGTRLTVT.

V and J are TRBV9 and TRBJ2-1; 9 bases are shared with TRBD1. The CDR3 totals 15 residues. Looked up from germline, CDR1 is SGDLS and CDR2 is YYNGEE. J gave up 10 bases and V 3 bases, and 11 bases lay outside the gene matches. CDR3 loop: CASSAGTGNTYEQFF. CDR3 bases: TGTGCCAGCAGCGCTGGGACAGGGAATACCTACGAGCAGTTCTTC.

The genes are TRBV15 and TRBJ2-7; D unresolved. This CDR3 comprises 13 residues. V was cut by 3 bases and J by 2 bases, with 8 bases left in between. CDR1 LNHNV and CDR2 YYDKDF come from the germline V gene (reference sequence). CDR3 coding DNA: TGTGCCACCAGCAGCGGTGGGCCCTACGAGCAGTACTTC. Translation: CATSSGGPYEQYF.

V usage is TRBV6-2 or TRBV6-3 and J usage is TRBJ2-3, with D perhaps matching TRBD1 (5 bases). The germline V gene encodes CDR1 MNHEY and CDR2 SVGEGT. Trimming stripped 2 bases from V and 0 bases from J, with 15 bases between. The CDR3 extends over 17 amino acids. Here the CDR3 reads CASSYGFRAGSTDTQYF. CDR3 DNA sequence: TGTGCCAGCAGTTACGGATTTCGGGCAGGGAGCACAGATACGCAGTATTTT.

With respect to this clonotype: A much larger clone differs from this one at a single base, so this may be a read error. The CDR3 nucleotides are TGTGCCAGCAGCGTAGAGGGGACTAGCGGGAGTCCGTTCTTC. Protein product: CASSVEGTSGSPFF. The chain employs TRBV7-9 and TRBJ2-1; TRBD2 aligns across 14 bases. Per the germline V gene, CDR1 is SEHNR and CDR2 is FQNEAQ (reference sequence). CDR3 length: 14 residues. Unmatched junction bases numbered 9, after V lost 5 bases and J lost 15 bases.

The J gene is TRBJ2-1, the V gene TRBV20-1; 7 bases are a match to TRBD2. There are 14 residues in the CDR3. J was trimmed by 0 bases and V by 3 bases; bases with no gene match: 2. The germline CDR1 and CDR2 sequences are DFQATT and SNEGSKA (reference sequence). The CDR3 DNA is TGCAGTGCTAGCGGGAGGAGCTCCTACAATGAGCAGTTCTTC. Translating gives CSASGRSSYNEQFF.

The chain is built from TRBV5-6 and TRBJ1-5; tentative D call: TRBD1 (5 bases). The germline CDR1 and CDR2 sequences are SGHDT and YYEEEE. The CDR3 is 15 residues long. V lost 4 bases, J lost 3 bases, and 14 bases lay in between. DNA of the CDR3: TGTGCCAGCAGCCTCAAGTACAGGACCAATCAGCCCCAGCATTTT. It specifies CASSLKYRTNQPQHF.

The CDR3 sequence is CASSQENWVFEQYF. The CDR3 coding sequence is TGCGCCAGCAGCCAAGAAAACTGGGTATTCGAGCAGTACTTC. The V call is TRBV4-3, the J call TRBJ2-1, with D unclear. The assigned J gene may be wrong: the sequence end matches TRBJ2-7 better. Germline-derived CDR1 and CDR2 are LGHNA and YSLEER. CDR3 length equals 14 residues.

The table lists this clonotype with a few counts. The V and J genes are TRBV4-2 and TRBJ2-5; no clear D gene. The germline V and J ends were trimmed by 1 base and 5 bases, with 8 bases remaining between them. This CDR3 is built from 13 residues. Looked up from germline, CDR1 is LGHNA and CDR2 is YNFKEQ. The DNA of the CDR3 is TGTGCCAGCAGCCAAGCTCCGACGGAGACCCAGTACTTC. It specifies CASSQAPTETQYF.

V and J are TRBV15 and TRBJ2-1, with D perhaps TRBD2 (5 bases). V was clipped by 1 base and J by 6 bases, with 7 bases between them. Germline V gene lookup returns CDR1 LNHNV and CDR2 YYDKDF (reference sequence). The CDR3 runs to 13 residues. The CDR3 DNA sequence: TGTGCCACCAGCAGAGGAGGGCCCAATGAGCAGTTCTTC. This sequence encodes CATSRGGPNEQFF.

V is TRBV25-1 and J is TRBJ2-1; a weak D match, TRBD1 (7 bases). Trimming shortened V by 4 bases and J by 9 bases, and 13 bases separated the two germline ends. CDR1 MGHDK and CDR2 SYGVNS come from the germline V gene. The CDR3 extends over 13 amino acids. Here the CDR3 reads CASSGHQGGEQFF. The DNA for the CDR3 is TGTGCCAGCAGTGGTCATCAGGGGGGTGAGCAGTTCTTC.

As concerns this clonotype: Since a much larger clone is just one base distant, this may be a read error. The V and J genes are TRBV4-2 and TRBJ2-1, with D perhaps matching TRBD1 or TRBD2 (7 bases each). V was pared by 1 base and J by 15 bases, with 28 bases between. The CDR3 covers 17 residues. Germline CDR1 LGHNA, CDR2 YNFKEQ. The CDR3 nucleotides are TGTGCCAGCAGCCAAGGTCTTGAGGGGGCGACTAGCAGGTACCCGTTCTTC. Translated, it gives CASSQGLEGATSRYPFF.

The chain links TRBV18 to TRBJ2-7, with 8 nucleotides matching TRBD2. V shed 3 bases, J shed 4 bases, and the junction held 8 bases outside the gene matches. Germline CDR1 reads KGHSH; CDR2 reads LQKENI. The CDR3 runs 15 residues. The CDR3 region is CASSPYGGVRYEQYF. The CDR3 bases are TGTGCCAGCTCACCCTACGGGGGGGTACGGTACGAGCAGTACTTC.

The V call is TRBV7-2, the J call TRBJ2-5; TRBD1 is a possible D gene (6 bases). CDR1 is SGHTA, CDR2 FQGNSA, per germline. The V and J ends lost 5 bases and 2 bases respectively, with 15 bases between them. The CDR3 totals 15 residues. The CDR3 DNA is TGTGCCAGCAGCCGAGTCTGGGGGCCTCAAGAGACCCAGTACTTC. Its protein product is CASSRVWGPQETQYF.

The chain recombines TRBV5-5 with TRBJ2-4, with D possibly called TRBD1 or TRBD2 (5 bases each). Trimming cost V 4 bases and J 9 bases, with 14 bases left between them. This CDR3 is 13 amino acids long. Germline V gene data show CDR1 as SGHKS and CDR2 as YYEKEE (reference sequence). The chain's CDR3 is CASSTSGGTIQYF. CDR3 in DNA: TGTGCCAGCAGCACCTCAGGTGGGACCATTCAGTACTTC.

Comments on this clonotype: This may be a read error, as it is one base from a much larger clone. The CDR3: CASSRATSGSYEQYF. Here the CDR3 DNA reads TGTGCCAGCAGTAGGGCGACTAGCGGGAGCTACGAGCAGTACTTC. The chain recombines TRBV27 with TRBJ2-4; TRBD2 matches at 12 bases. The assigned J gene may be wrong: the sequence end matches TRBJ2-7 better. CDR1 is MNHEY and CDR2 is SMNVEV in the germline V gene (reference sequence). CDR3 length: 15 amino acids.

J is TRBJ1-5 and V is TRBV20-1; 10 bases align to TRBD1. The CDR3 has 14 residues. The V gene's germline CDR1 is DFQATT and CDR2 SNEGSKA (reference sequence). Trimming at V came to 5 bases and at J to 1 base, leaving 2 bases not matched to a gene. CDR3 nucleotide sequence: TGCAGTGCTGGGACAGGGGCAAGCAATCAGCCCCAGCATTTT. It codes for CSAGTGASNQPQHF.

This rearrangement joins TRBV15 to TRBJ2-7; tentatively, D is TRBD2 (5 bases). The V gene lost 0 bases and the J gene lost 9 bases, with 12 bases spanning the gap. The CDR3 length is 13 residues. Germline values: CDR1 LNHNV, CDR2 YYDKDF (reference sequence). This CDR3 reads CATSRDKGSGQYF. As DNA, the CDR3 is TGTGCCACCAGCAGAGATAAAGGGAGTGGGCAGTACTTC. Filled out from reference TRBV15 and TRBJ2-7, the complete variable domain reads DAMVIQNPRYQVTQFGKPVTLSCSQTLNHNVMYWYQQKSSQAPKLLFHYYDKDFNNEADTPDNFQSRRPNTSFCFLDIRSPGLGDTAMYLCATSRDKGSGQYFGPGTRLTVT.

The chain employs TRBV5-1 and TRBJ2-5, with D possibly matching TRBD1 (6 bases). V was shortened by 0 bases and J by 0 bases, with 9 bases between the two germline ends. CDR1 is SGHRS, CDR2 YFSETQ, per germline. This CDR3 contains 15 residues. CDR3 nucleotides: TGCGCCAGCAGCTTGGTTGGGACACACCAAGAGACCCAGTACTTC. Translated, it gives CASSLVGTHQETQYF.

The chain couples TRBV27 to TRBJ2-5; 10 bases match TRBD2. Germline loops: CDR1 MNHEY, CDR2 SMNVEV (reference sequence). This CDR3 is 18 amino acids long. After removal of 5 bases from V and 2 bases from J, the junction contained 14 bases not matched to a gene. CDR3 nucleotides: TGTGCCAGCAGTCCACCCTTGAGGAGCGGGAGGGGGCAAGAGACCCAGTACTTC. Translating gives CASSPPLRSGRGQETQYF.

The CDR3 sequence: CASSFRQGLTYEQYF. The CDR3, as DNA: TGTGCCAGCAGTTTCCGACAGGGCTTGACCTACGAGCAGTACTTC. The rearrangement links TRBV12-3 or TRBV12-4 to TRBJ2-7, with 7 bases fitting TRBD1. V lost 3 bases to trimming and J lost 2 bases; unmatched junction nucleotides: 7. This CDR3 has 15 residues.

The CDR3 region is CASSSLSRTDTQYF. CDR3 bases: TGTGCCAGCAGTTCCCTCTCCCGTACAGATACGCAGTATTTT. The chain combines TRBV27 with TRBJ2-3; D remains unclear. Germline V gene sequence: CDR1 MNHEY, CDR2 SMNVEV (reference sequence). CDR3 size: 14 residues. V was cut by 4 bases and J by 3 bases, with 11 bases left in between.

The rearrangement joins TRBV30 to TRBJ2-1, with 11 bases fitting TRBD2. This CDR3 is 16 amino acids long. Germline V gene data show CDR1 as GTSNPN and CDR2 as SVGIG (reference sequence). Trimming took 3 bases from V and 4 from J; bases not matched to a gene: 8. CDR3 coding DNA: TGTGCCTGGAGACCGGGACTAGCGGAGTTATACAATGAGCAGTTCTTC. As protein: CAWRPGLAELYNEQFF.

The CDR3 spells CASSYDAVVREQYF. The CDR3 DNA reads as TGTGCCAGCAGTTACGATGCCGTAGTAAGGGAGCAGTACTTC. V usage is TRBV6-5 and J usage is TRBJ2-7; D unresolved. Germline lookup yields CDR1 MNHEY and CDR2 SVGAGI. Deletions cut 2 bases from V and 7 bases from J, with 15 bases between. The CDR3 has 14 residues.

This clonotype showed up just a few times. The chain couples TRBV20-1 to TRBJ2-1; tentatively, D is TRBD2 (6 bases). Germline CDR1 is DFQATT and CDR2 is SNEGSKA (reference sequence). The V gene lost 3 bases and the J gene lost 7 bases, with 10 bases spanning the gap. This CDR3 comprises 12 residues. The CDR3 loop reads CSARTRMNEQFF. DNA for the CDR3: TGCAGTGCTAGGACTAGAATGAATGAGCAGTTCTTC.

This clonotype came up a few times. The chain carries TRBV4-1 and TRBJ2-5, with 9 bases matching TRBD1. The end of the DNA is better explained by TRBJ2-7, so the J call may be wrong. The germline gives CDR1 MGHRA, CDR2 YSYEKL. There are 15 residues in the CDR3. The CDR3 here is CASSHRDRVEYEQYF. The CDR3, as DNA: TGCGCCAGCAGCCACCGGGACAGGGTTGAATACGAGCAGTACTTC.

This clonotype was counted once. This CDR3 is CSARALAGGQETQYF. The DNA of the CDR3 is TGCAGTGCTAGAGCGCTAGCGGGGGGACAAGAGACCCAGTACTTC. The chain carries TRBV20-1 and TRBJ2-5; 11 nucleotides align to TRBD2. V was pared by 1 base and J by 2 bases, with 3 bases of the junction left unmatched. CDR3 length equals 15 residues. Germline loops: CDR1 DFQATT, CDR2 SNEGSKA (reference sequence).

The chain combines TRBV5-1 with TRBJ2-5, with a tentative D call TRBD2 (5 bases). In germline, CDR1 is SGHRS, CDR2 YFSETQ. V was pared by 0 bases and J by 4 bases, with 7 bases between. This CDR3 contains 13 residues. CDR3 sequence reads: CASSLATRETQYF. DNA of the CDR3: TGCGCCAGCAGCTTGGCCACTAGAGAGACCCAGTACTTC.

This rearrangement joins TRBV2 to TRBJ2-5; D call uncertain. V lost 4 bases to trimming and J lost 5 bases, with 14 bases between them. Germline CDR1 is SNHLY and CDR2 is FYNNEI. CDR3 length equals 14 residues. As DNA, the CDR3 is TGTGCCAGCAGTGTAAATTGGCTGGGGGAGACCCAGTACTTC. Its translation is CASSVNWLGETQYF.

This clonotype was seen more than once but under ten times. This rearrangement joins TRBV4-3 to TRBJ2-1; no firm D call. Germline V CDR1 and CDR2: LGHNA, YSLEER. Trimming stripped 5 bases from V and 4 bases from J, with 12 bases between. This CDR3 region has 14 residues. As DNA, the CDR3 is TGCGCCAGCAGCGATAGCTCGGATTACAATGAGCAGTTCTTC. As protein: CASSDSSDYNEQFF.

This chain's CDR3 is CASSLSGRGGGYTF. Here the CDR3 DNA reads TGTGCCAGCAGTTTATCGGGCAGGGGCGGTGGCTACACCTTC. The J gene is TRBJ1-2, the V gene TRBV27; weak D call: TRBD1 (6 bases). Trimming stripped 0 bases from V and 7 bases from J, with 12 bases between. The CDR3 runs to 14 residues. CDR1 is MNHEY and CDR2 is SMNVEV in the germline V gene (reference sequence).

The CDR3 loop reads CASSPGLEQYF. DNA for the CDR3: TGTGCCAGCAGTCCCGGACTCGAACAGTACTTC. The chain has TRBV12-3 or TRBV12-4 and TRBJ2-7, with a weak D call TRBD2 (5 bases). V lost 5 bases, J lost 10 bases, and 12 bases lay in between. CDR3 length: 11 amino acids.